One sample yielded the 5 T cell receptor beta chains listed below, sequenced in a study of early T cells in non-severe SARS-CoV-2 infection. From the 5' RACE reads, TCRdb called clonotypes with MiXCR, one entry per CDR3 protein. Altogether some 80,000 distinct CDR3 sequences are present, 9% to 15% being singletons, with the ten largest covering less than 8.5%. The specimen was whole blood. These TCRs come from an adult who was a healthcare worker with PCR-confirmed SARS-CoV-2 infection or an uninfected control (not recorded which).

This clonotype was seen more than once but under ten times. The chain joins TRBV20-1 to TRBJ2-7; D is tentatively TRBD1 or TRBD2 (6 bases each). CDR3 size: 14 residues. The V and J ends lost 1 base and 5 bases respectively, with 15 bases between them. Germline V gene sequence: CDR1 DFQATT, CDR2 SNEGSKA (reference sequence). CDR3 coding DNA: TGCAGTGCTAGAGTCCGGGGGCGGTTCGACGAGCAGTACTTC. This gives the protein CSARVRGRFDEQYF.

V usage is TRBV6-6 and J usage is TRBJ1-2; D possibly corresponds to TRBD1 (6 bases). Looked up from germline, CDR1 is MNHNY and CDR2 is SVGAGI (reference sequence). V was pared by 0 bases and J by 4 bases, with 21 bases between. The CDR3 is 18 amino acids. The CDR3 bases are TGTGCCAGCAGTTACTCGAGTGGGAGTATAGGACAGCTCTATGGCTACACCTTC. Its translation: CASSYSSGSIGQLYGYTF.

The rearrangement links TRBV7-9 to TRBJ1-2; TRBD1 might be the D (5 bases). The CDR3 is made up of 15 amino acids. The V gene lost 5 bases and the J gene lost 5 bases, with 18 bases spanning the gap. From germline, CDR1 is SEHNR and CDR2 FQNEAQ (reference sequence). The CDR3 region has the DNA TGTGCCAGCAGCACGTGGGACCCGAAGGAATATGGCTACACCTTC. Its translation is CASSTWDPKEYGYTF.

This clonotype was counted a few times. This chain links TRBV20-1 with TRBJ2-7; 10 bases are a match to TRBD2. CDR1 and CDR2 (germline): DFQATT, SNEGSKA (reference sequence). J lost 7 bases, V lost 3 bases, and 9 bases had no gene match. The CDR3 runs 14 residues. Written as DNA, the CDR3 is TGCAGTGCTAGCCCTCCGGGACTAGCGTATGAGCAGTACTTC. Encoded protein: CSASPPGLAYEQYF.

V is TRBV12-3 or TRBV12-4 and J is TRBJ1-5, with a tentative D call TRBD1 (5 bases). The CDR3 has 14 amino acids. Trimming pared 6 bases from V and 7 bases from J, leaving 16 bases between. The CDR3 loop reads CASRIARDGQPQHF. The CDR3 nucleotides are TGTGCCAGCAGAATTGCCCGGGACGGACAGCCCCAGCATTTT.